These T cell receptor beta chains were read from a single sample in a study of T cell responses to AZD1222 COVID-19 vaccine. Here immunoSEQ multiplex PCR was the method, and the copy in TCRdb shows in-frame clones only, minus some. The repertoire has around 88,000 clones, nearly 90% of them found once; the top ten carry about 6%. This specimen consisted of peripheral blood, obtained on day 0 of AZD1222 vaccination. All receptors derive from an adult in good health. Each CDR3 is given with its conserved first and last residue. D genes are given only for firm matches. Size values are once, few and many counts, or a class for expanded clones, and some rows have none.

J: TRBJ1-6; size: -; V: TRBV5-1; D: TRBD1; DNA: TGCGCCAGCAGCTTGGAAGGGGGCCATAATTCACCCCTCCACTTT; CDR3: CASSLEGGHNSPLHF
J: TRBJ2-2; size: -; V: TRBV11-2; D: -; DNA: TGTGCCAGCAGAGCAATTACCGGGGAGCTGTTTTTT; CDR3: CASRAITGELFF
J: TRBJ2-2; size: once; V: TRBV24-1; D: TRBD2; DNA: TGTGCCACCAGTGATCCAACTAGCGGGAGTAGGGGGACCGGGGAGCTGTTTTTT; CDR3: CATSDPTSGSRGTGELFF
J: TRBJ2-1; size: once; V: TRBV6-1; D: TRBD2; DNA: TGTGCCAGCAGTGAAAGGACTAGCGCCAACAATGAGCAGTTCTTC; CDR3: CASSERTSANNEQFF
J: TRBJ2-7; size: few; V: TRBV23-1; D: -; DNA: TGCGCCAGCGAAGGAGGGGGGGGATCCTACGAGCAGTACTTC; CDR3: CASEGGGGSYEQYF
J: TRBJ1-1; size: -; V: TRBV6-5; D: -; DNA: TGTGCCAGCAGTTACACGACTGAAGCTTTCTTT; CDR3: CASSYTTEAFF
J: TRBJ1-1; size: -; V: TRBV19; D: -; DNA: TGTGCCAGTAGTACCCGGGGCCCCGGGGGGGCTTTCTTT; CDR3: CASSTRGPGGAFF
J: TRBJ2-6; size: -; V: TRBV19; D: -; DNA: TGTGCCAGTAGTACAATTACCCCCCAGGGGACTGGGGCCAACGTCCTGACTTTC; CDR3: CASSTITPQGTGANVLTF
J: TRBJ2-5; size: -; V: TRBV7-2; D: TRBD2; DNA: TGTGCCAGCAGCTTAGGGCGGGAGAAAGAGACCCAGTACTTC; CDR3: CASSLGREKETQYF
J: TRBJ2-3; size: -; V: TRBV3-1/TRBV3-2; D: -; DNA: TGTGCCAGCAGCCAAGTCTCTTCGGGGGGCACAGATACGCAGTATTTT; CDR3: CASSQVSSGGTDTQYF
J: TRBJ2-5; size: -; V: TRBV5-1; D: -; DNA: TGCGCCAGCAGGGATTCGGGGGCCTCTTTGGAGACCCAGTACTTC; CDR3: CASRDSGASLETQYF
J: TRBJ2-6; size: -; V: TRBV4-3; D: -; DNA: TGCGCCAGCAGCCAAGAATCGGGGTATGGGGCCAACGTCCTGACTTTC; CDR3: CASSQESGYGANVLTF
J: TRBJ2-1; size: -; V: TRBV7-2; D: -; DNA: TGTGCCAGCAGCTTAATTGGCCAAACCTACAATGAGCAGTTCTTC; CDR3: CASSLIGQTYNEQFF
J: TRBJ1-2; size: -; V: TRBV6-5; D: -; DNA: TGTGCCAGCAGACCAACAGGGCCCGGTGGCTATGGCTACACCTTC; CDR3: CASRPTGPGGYGYTF
J: TRBJ1-3; size: -; V: TRBV28; D: -; DNA: TGTGCCAGCCTTGGGAACACCATATATTTT; CDR3: CASLGNTIYF
J: TRBJ2-7; size: -; V: TRBV6-6; D: -; DNA: TGTGCCAGCAGATTACAGGGAAACAACGAGCAGTACTTC; CDR3: CASRLQGNNEQYF
J: TRBJ1-3; size: -; V: TRBV24-1; D: TRBD1; DNA: TGTGCCACCAGTGACCGAACAGGGGGCACGGGCGGAAACACCATATATTTT; CDR3: CATSDRTGGTGGNTIYF
J: TRBJ2-1; size: -; V: TRBV5-6; D: -; DNA: TGTGCCAGCAGCCGCCCCGGGTTCTCCAATGAGCAGTTCTTC; CDR3: CASSRPGFSNEQFF
J: TRBJ2-5; size: -; V: TRBV24-1; D: -; DNA: TGTGCCACCAGTGAAGTTATCCCGGAGACCCAGTACTTC; CDR3: CATSEVIPETQYF
J: TRBJ1-1; size: -; V: TRBV2; D: TRBD1; DNA: TGTGCCAGAGACAGGGTGGGCTTGAACACTGAAGCTTTCTTT; CDR3: CARDRVGLNTEAFF
J: TRBJ2-4; size: -; V: TRBV6-2/TRBV6-3; D: -; DNA: TGTGCCAGCAGTTACTCGATTAGGGTCGGCCCTTCGGCCAAAAACATTCAGTACTTC; CDR3: CASSYSIRVGPSAKNIQYF
J: TRBJ2-3; size: few; V: TRBV27; D: -; DNA: TGTGCCAGCAGTTTATCGTGGGCAGATACGCAGTATTTT; CDR3: CASSLSWADTQYF
J: TRBJ2-2; size: -; V: TRBV19; D: -; DNA: TGTGCCAGTACCCTCGGGCTGCGGGGTACGGACACCGGGGAGCTGTTTTTT; CDR3: CASTLGLRGTDTGELFF
J: TRBJ2-5; size: -; V: TRBV9; D: -; DNA: TGTGCCAGCAGCGTAGCTGCGGGGGCGGGAGAGACCCAGTACTTC; CDR3: CASSVAAGAGETQYF
J: TRBJ2-7; size: -; V: TRBV20-1; D: TRBD2; DNA: TGCAGTGCTAGTGGGCTAGCGGGAGTTCTTGGCTACGAGCAGTACTTC; CDR3: CSASGLAGVLGYEQYF
J: TRBJ2-7; size: -; V: TRBV7-7; D: TRBD2; DNA: TGTGCCAGCAGCAGTAGCGGGAGTGGCGAGCAGTACTTC; CDR3: CASSSSGSGEQYF
J: TRBJ2-3; size: -; V: TRBV27; D: -; DNA: TGTGCCAGCAATGGGATAGGGACTGGGCGGGGTACGCAGTATTTT; CDR3: CASNGIGTGRGTQYF
J: TRBJ2-7; size: few; V: TRBV24-1; D: TRBD1; DNA: TGTGCCACCAGCCTGGACAGGGGGAAGCCCTACGAGCAGTACTTC; CDR3: CATSLDRGKPYEQYF
J: TRBJ1-2; size: -; V: TRBV19; D: TRBD1; DNA: TGTGCCAGTAGTGCCTGGACAGGGGGCAACTATGGCTACACCTTC; CDR3: CASSAWTGGNYGYTF
J: TRBJ2-1; size: -; V: TRBV7-3; D: TRBD2; DNA: TGTGCCAGCAGCTTAGGCACTAGCGGGCGCTACAATGAGCAGTTCTTC; CDR3: CASSLGTSGRYNEQFF
J: TRBJ2-3; size: -; V: TRBV19; D: TRBD1; DNA: TGTGCCAGTAGCCCCCGGGACAGAAGCACAGATACGCAGTATTTT; CDR3: CASSPRDRSTDTQYF
J: TRBJ2-3; size: once; V: TRBV10-1; D: -; DNA: TGCGCCAGCAGTCCGGGAGTAGTTCGAGGGGGTACAGATACGCAGTATTTT; CDR3: CASSPGVVRGGTDTQYF
J: TRBJ2-7; size: -; V: TRBV6-6; D: TRBD2; DNA: TGTGCCAGCAGTTACGCCCGGGGAGGGCGGCAGTACTTC; CDR3: CASSYARGGRQYF
J: TRBJ2-1; size: few; V: TRBV19; D: -; DNA: TGTGCCAGTAGTATAAAGGGGGGTGGTGAGCAGTTCTTC; CDR3: CASSIKGGGEQFF
J: TRBJ2-2; size: -; V: TRBV5-1; D: TRBD2; DNA: TGCGCCAGCAGCCAGTCCCCCTTCCTAGCGGGAGGGTCGGGTCGGAATTCCGGGGAGCTGTTTTTT; CDR3: CASSQSPFLAGGSGRNSGELFF
J: TRBJ2-7; size: -; V: TRBV7-2; D: -; DNA: TGTGCCAGCAGCTTAGCGGGGAGCCACTACGAGCAGTACTTC; CDR3: CASSLAGSHYEQYF
J: TRBJ2-5; size: -; V: TRBV29-1; D: -; DNA: TGCAGCGTTCCAAACAGGAAAGAGACCCAGTACTTC; CDR3: CSVPNRKETQYF
J: TRBJ2-7; size: -; V: TRBV12-3/TRBV12-4; D: TRBD2; DNA: TGTGCACCTGGAGCGGGAGGGGCCTACGAGCAGTACTTC; CDR3: CAPGAGGAYEQYF
J: TRBJ2-2; size: -; V: TRBV27; D: -; DNA: TGTGCCAGCAGTGTCGGGTCTTACACCGGGGAGCTGTTTTTT; CDR3: CASSVGSYTGELFF
J: TRBJ2-7; size: -; V: TRBV19; D: TRBD1; DNA: TGTGCCAGTAGTATCAAAGGGACAGGGGCGTACGAGCAGTACTTC; CDR3: CASSIKGTGAYEQYF
J: TRBJ2-1; size: -; V: TRBV5-5; D: -; DNA: TGTGCCAGCAGCTCACCGGGTCGAGATGAGCAGTTCTTC; CDR3: CASSSPGRDEQFF
J: TRBJ2-1; size: -; V: TRBV9; D: TRBD2; DNA: TGTGCCAGCAGCCCCAAAACTCGTCCTAGCGGGAACAATGAGCAGTTCTTC; CDR3: CASSPKTRPSGNNEQFF
J: TRBJ1-5; size: -; V: TRBV19; D: -; DNA: TGTGCCAGTAGTATTCGGGGGGAACTTCAGCCCCAGCATTTT; CDR3: CASSIRGELQPQHF
J: TRBJ2-1; size: -; V: TRBV7-3; D: TRBD2; DNA: TGTGCCAGCAGCCGGGAGGCAAACAATGAGCAGTTCTTC; CDR3: CASSREANNEQFF
J: TRBJ1-6; size: once; V: TRBV5-1; D: -; DNA: TGCGCCAGCAGCCTTGGTATGGACAACTGGAATTCACCCCTCCACTTT; CDR3: CASSLGMDNWNSPLHF
J: TRBJ2-6; size: once; V: TRBV4-1; D: TRBD2; DNA: TGCGCCAGCAGCCTCCTAGCGGGAGGACCTTCTGGGGCCAACGTCCTGACTTTC; CDR3: CASSLLAGGPSGANVLTF